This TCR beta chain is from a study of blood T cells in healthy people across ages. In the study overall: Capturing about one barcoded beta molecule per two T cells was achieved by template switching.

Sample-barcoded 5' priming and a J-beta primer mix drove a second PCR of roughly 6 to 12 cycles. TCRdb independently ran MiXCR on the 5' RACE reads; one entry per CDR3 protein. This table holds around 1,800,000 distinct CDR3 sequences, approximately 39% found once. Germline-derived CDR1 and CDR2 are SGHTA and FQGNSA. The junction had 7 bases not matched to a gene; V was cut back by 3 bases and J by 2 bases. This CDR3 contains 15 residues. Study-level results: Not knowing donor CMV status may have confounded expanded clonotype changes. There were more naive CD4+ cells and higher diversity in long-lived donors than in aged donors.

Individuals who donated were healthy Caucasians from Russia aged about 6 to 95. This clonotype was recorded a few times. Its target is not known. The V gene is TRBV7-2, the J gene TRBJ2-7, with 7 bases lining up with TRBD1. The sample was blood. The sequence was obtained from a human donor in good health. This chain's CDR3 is CASSFTGTAAYEQYF. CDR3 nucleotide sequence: TGTGCCAGCAGCTTCACCGGGACAGCCGCCTACGAGCAGTACTTC.